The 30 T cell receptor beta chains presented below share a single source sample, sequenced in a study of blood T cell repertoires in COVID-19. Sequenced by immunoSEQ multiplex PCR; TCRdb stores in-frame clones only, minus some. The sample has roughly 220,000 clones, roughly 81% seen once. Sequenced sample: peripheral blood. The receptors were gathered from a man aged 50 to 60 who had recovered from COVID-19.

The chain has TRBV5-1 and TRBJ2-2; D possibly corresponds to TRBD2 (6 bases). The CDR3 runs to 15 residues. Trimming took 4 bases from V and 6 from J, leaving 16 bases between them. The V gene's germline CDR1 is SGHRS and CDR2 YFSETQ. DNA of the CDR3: TGCGCCAGCAGCGTCGGACTACCTGGGGCCGGGGAGCTGTTTTTT. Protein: CASSVGLPGAGELFF. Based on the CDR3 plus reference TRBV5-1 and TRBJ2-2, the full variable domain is KAGVTQTPRYLIKTRGQQVTLSCSPISGHRSVSWYQQTPGQGLQFLFEYFSETQRNKGNFPGRFSGRQFSNSRSEMNVSTLELGDSALYLCASSVGLPGAGELFFGEGSRLTVL.

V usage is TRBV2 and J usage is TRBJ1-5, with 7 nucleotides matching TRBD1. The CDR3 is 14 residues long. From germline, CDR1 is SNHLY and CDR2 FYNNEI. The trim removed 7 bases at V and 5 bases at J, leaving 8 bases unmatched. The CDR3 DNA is TGTGCCAGCAACAGGGGACTTGGTGATCAGCCCCAGCATTTT. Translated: CASNRGLGDQPQHF.

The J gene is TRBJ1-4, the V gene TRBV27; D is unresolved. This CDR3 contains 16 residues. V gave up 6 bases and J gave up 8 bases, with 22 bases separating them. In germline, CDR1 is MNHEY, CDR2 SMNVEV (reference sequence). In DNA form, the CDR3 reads TGTGCCAGCAGACCCGCCGGGGAGGAAGGACGGGAAAAACTGTTTTTT. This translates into CASRPAGEEGREKLFF.

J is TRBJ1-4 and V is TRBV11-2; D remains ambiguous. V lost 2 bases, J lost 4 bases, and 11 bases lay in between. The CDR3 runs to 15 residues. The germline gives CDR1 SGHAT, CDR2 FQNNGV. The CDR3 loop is CASSLTPGYNEKLFF. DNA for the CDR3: TGTGCCAGCAGCTTAACTCCAGGTTATAATGAAAAACTGTTTTTT.

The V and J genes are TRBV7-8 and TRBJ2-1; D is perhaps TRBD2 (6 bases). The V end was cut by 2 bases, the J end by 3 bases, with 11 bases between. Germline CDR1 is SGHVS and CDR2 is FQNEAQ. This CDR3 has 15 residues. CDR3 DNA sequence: TGTGCCAGCAGCTTAAGGCTAGCGATCTACAATGAGCAGTTCTTC. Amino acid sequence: CASSLRLAIYNEQFF.

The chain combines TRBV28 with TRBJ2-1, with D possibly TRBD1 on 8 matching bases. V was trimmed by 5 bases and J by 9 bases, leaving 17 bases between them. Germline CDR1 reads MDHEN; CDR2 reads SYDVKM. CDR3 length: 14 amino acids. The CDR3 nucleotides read TGTGCCAGCAGTGGACAGGGACTACAGGCTGAGCAGTTCTTC. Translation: CASSGQGLQAEQFF.

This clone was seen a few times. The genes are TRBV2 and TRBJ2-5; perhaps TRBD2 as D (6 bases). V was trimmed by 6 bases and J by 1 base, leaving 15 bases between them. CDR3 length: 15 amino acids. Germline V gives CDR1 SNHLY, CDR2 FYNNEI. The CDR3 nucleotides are TGTGCCAGCAGCCCATCAGGCGGGGTCCAAGAGACCCAGTACTTC. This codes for CASSPSGGVQETQYF.

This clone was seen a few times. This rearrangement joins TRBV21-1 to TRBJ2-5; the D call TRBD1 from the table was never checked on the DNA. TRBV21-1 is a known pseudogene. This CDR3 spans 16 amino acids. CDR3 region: CASSKGWTGVGETQYF. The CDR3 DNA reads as TGTGCCAGCAGCAAGGGATGGACAGGGGTCGGGGAGACCCAGTACTTC.

The CDR3 DNA reads TGTGCCAGCAGTCCGATAGCGGGAGGCTCCTACGAGCAGTACTTC. Translation gives CASSPIAGGSYEQYF. The chain employs TRBV6-5 and TRBJ2-7; TRBD2 aligns across 10 bases. CDR1 and CDR2 from the germline V gene are MNHEY and SVGAGI. The CDR3 totals 15 residues. Trimming removed 5 bases from V and 0 bases from J; junction bases left unmatched: 4.

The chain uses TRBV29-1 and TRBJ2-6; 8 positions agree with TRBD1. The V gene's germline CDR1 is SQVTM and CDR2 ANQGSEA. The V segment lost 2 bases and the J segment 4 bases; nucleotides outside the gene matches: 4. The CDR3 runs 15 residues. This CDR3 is CSVEWQGAGANVLTF. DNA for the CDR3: TGCAGCGTTGAATGGCAGGGGGCGGGGGCCAACGTCCTGACTTTC.

The chain's CDR3 is CASSRRGWAEAFF. For the CDR3, the DNA is TGTGCCAGTAGTAGAAGGGGTTGGGCTGAAGCTTTCTTT. The gene calls are TRBV19 and TRBJ1-1, with D perhaps matching TRBD1 (5 bases). This CDR3 is 13 amino acids long. Germline V CDR1 and CDR2: LNHDA, SQIVND (reference sequence). The ends were cut back, 4 bases at V and 6 bases at J, with 12 bases in the middle. The full variable domain, its missing parts supplied by reference TRBV19 and TRBJ1-1, is DGGITQSPKYLFRKEGQNVTLSCEQNLNHDAMYWYRQDPGQGLRLIYYSQIVNDFQKGDIAEGYSVSREKKESFPLTVTSAQKNPTAFYLCASSRRGWAEAFFGQGTRLTVV.

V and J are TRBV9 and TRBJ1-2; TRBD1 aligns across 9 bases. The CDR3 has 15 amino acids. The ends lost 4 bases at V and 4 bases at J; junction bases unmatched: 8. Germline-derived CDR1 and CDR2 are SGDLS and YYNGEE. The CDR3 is CASSSRQGGFYGYTF. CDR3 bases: TGTGCCAGCAGCTCTCGACAGGGGGGGTTCTATGGCTACACCTTC.

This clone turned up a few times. CDR3 in DNA: TGCGCCAGCAGCTTGAGTCGCTTCGGTTACAATGAGCAGTTCTTC. Translated, it gives CASSLSRFGYNEQFF. The J gene is TRBJ2-1, the V gene TRBV5-1; D is undetermined. Deletions cut 1 base from V and 4 bases from J, with 12 bases between. Germline CDR1 and CDR2: SGHRS and YFSETQ. The CDR3 is 15 residues long.

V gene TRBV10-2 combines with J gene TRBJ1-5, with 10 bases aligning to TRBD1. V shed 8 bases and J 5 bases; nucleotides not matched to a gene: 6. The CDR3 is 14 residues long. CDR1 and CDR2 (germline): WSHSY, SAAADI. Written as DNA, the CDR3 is TGCGCCAGCGGGGGGGACAGGGGCGATCAGCCCCAGCATTTT. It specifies CASGGDRGDQPQHF.

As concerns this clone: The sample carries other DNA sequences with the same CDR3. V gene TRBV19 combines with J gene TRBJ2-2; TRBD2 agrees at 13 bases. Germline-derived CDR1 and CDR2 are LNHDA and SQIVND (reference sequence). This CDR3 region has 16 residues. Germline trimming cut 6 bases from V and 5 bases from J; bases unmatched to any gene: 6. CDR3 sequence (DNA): TGTGCCAGTAGCCTCGGACTAGCGGGAGTTACCGGGGAGCTGTTTTTT. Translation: CASSLGLAGVTGELFF.

In DNA form, the CDR3 reads TGTGCCAGCAGCTTTTCGGGACAGGGAAACTACAATGAGCAGTTCTTC. Translating it yields CASSFSGQGNYNEQFF. The chain uses TRBV13 and TRBJ2-1; 9 positions agree with TRBD1. CDR1 and CDR2 from the germline V gene are PRHDT and FYEKMQ (reference sequence). The CDR3 is made up of 16 amino acids. The ends lost 3 bases at V and 3 bases at J; junction bases unmatched: 6.

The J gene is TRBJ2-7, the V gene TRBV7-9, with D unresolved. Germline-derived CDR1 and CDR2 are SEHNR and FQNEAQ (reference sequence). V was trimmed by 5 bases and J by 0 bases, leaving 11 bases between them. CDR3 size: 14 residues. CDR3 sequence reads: CASSLSASSYEQYF. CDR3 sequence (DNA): TGTGCCAGCAGCCTCAGCGCAAGCTCCTACGAGCAGTACTTC.

The CDR3 sequence is CAWGRGNTIYF. Written as DNA, the CDR3 is TGTGCCTGGGGGAGAGGAAACACCATATATTTT. V gene TRBV30 combines with J gene TRBJ1-3, with no clear D. Germline V CDR1 and CDR2: GTSNPN, SVGIG (reference sequence). This CDR3 contains 11 residues. The ends were cut back, 5 bases at V and 4 bases at J, with 6 bases in the middle.

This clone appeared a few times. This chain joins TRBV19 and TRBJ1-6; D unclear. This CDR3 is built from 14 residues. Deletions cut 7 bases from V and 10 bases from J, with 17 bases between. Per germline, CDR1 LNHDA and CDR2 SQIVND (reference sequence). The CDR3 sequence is CASNNKAGGSPLHF. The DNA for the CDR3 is TGTGCCAGTAACAATAAGGCAGGTGGATCACCCCTCCACTTT.

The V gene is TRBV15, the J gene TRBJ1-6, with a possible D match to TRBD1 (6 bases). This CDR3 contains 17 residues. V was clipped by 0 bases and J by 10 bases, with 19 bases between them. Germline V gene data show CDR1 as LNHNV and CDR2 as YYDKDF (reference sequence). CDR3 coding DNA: TGTGCCACCAGCAGAGATGGGGGGGGCCGGCCTGAGTCACCCCTCCACTTT. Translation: CATSRDGGGRPESPLHF.

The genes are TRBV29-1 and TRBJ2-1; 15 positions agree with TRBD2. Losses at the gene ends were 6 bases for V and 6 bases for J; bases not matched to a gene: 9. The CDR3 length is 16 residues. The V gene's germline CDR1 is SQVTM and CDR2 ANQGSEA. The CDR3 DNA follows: TGCAGCGTACCGGGACTAGCGGGAGGAAGGGGCAATGAGCAGTTCTTC. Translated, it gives CSVPGLAGGRGNEQFF.

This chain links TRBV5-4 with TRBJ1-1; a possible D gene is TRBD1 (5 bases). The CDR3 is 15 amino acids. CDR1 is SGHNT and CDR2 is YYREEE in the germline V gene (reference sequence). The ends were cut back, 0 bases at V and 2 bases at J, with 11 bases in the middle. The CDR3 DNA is TGTGCCAGCAGCTTGGCACAGGCTCCAAACACTGAAGCTTTCTTT. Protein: CASSLAQAPNTEAFF.

The CDR3 coding sequence is TGTGCCAGCAGCCAAGATAGGTCGACAGGTCTTAGGCTTACGCAGTATTTT. Protein sequence: CASSQDRSTGLRLTQYF. The chain links TRBV14 to TRBJ2-3; D is perhaps TRBD1 (6 bases). Deletions cut 0 bases from V and 8 bases from J, with 21 bases between. The CDR3 is 17 residues long. Looked up from germline, CDR1 is SGHDN and CDR2 is FVKESK.

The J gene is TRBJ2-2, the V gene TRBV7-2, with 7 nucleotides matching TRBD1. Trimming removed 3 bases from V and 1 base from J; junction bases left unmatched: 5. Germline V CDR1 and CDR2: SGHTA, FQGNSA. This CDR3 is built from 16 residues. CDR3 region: CASSFPQGVNTGELFF. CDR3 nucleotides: TGTGCCAGCAGCTTTCCCCAGGGGGTGAACACCGGGGAGCTGTTTTTT.

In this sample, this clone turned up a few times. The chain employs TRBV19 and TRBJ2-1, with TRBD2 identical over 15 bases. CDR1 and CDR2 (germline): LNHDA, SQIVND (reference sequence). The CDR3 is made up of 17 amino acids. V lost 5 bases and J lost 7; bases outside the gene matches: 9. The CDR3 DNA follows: TGTGCCAGTAGTCTAGGACTAGCGGGAGGGCCGAAAAATGAGCAGTTCTTC. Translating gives CASSLGLAGGPKNEQFF.

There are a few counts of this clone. Written as DNA, the CDR3 is TGTGCCAGCACAGTAATGAACACTGAAGCTTTCTTT. As protein: CASTVMNTEAFF. The V gene is TRBV28, the J gene TRBJ1-1; D gene ambiguous. The CDR3 is made up of 12 amino acids. V lost 7 bases and J lost 0, with 6 bases in between. CDR1 is MDHEN, CDR2 SYDVKM, per germline.

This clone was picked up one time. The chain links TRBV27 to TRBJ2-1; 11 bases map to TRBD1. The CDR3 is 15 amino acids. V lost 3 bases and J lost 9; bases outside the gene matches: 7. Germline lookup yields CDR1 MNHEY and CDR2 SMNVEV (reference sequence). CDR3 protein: CASSLEDRGQGEQFF. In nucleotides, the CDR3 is TGTGCCAGCAGTTTGGAGGACAGGGGGCAGGGTGAGCAGTTCTTC.

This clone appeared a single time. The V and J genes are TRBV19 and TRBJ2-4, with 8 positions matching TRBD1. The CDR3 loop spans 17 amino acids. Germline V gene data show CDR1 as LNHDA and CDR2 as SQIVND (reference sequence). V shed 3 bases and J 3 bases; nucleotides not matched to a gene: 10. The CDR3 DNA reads TGTGCCAGTAGTATTCCCGGGACAGGCAGTGGCAAAAACATTCAGTACTTC. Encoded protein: CASSIPGTGSGKNIQYF.

CDR3 protein: CATSRELVRQGGTEAFF. The CDR3 DNA is TGTGCCACCAGCAGAGAACTGGTACGGCAGGGAGGCACTGAAGCTTTCTTT. The chain uses TRBV15 and TRBJ1-1, with a weak D call TRBD1 (5 bases). The CDR3 extends over 17 amino acids. Germline CDR1 LNHNV, CDR2 YYDKDF (reference sequence). Trimming cost V 0 bases and J 4 bases, with 18 bases left between them.

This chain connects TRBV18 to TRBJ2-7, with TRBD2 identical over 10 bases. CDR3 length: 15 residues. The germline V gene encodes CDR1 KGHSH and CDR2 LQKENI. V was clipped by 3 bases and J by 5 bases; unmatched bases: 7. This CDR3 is CASSPSSGRTHEQYF. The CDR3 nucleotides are TGTGCCAGCTCACCGTCTAGCGGGAGAACCCACGAGCAGTACTTC.